A single sample gave rise to the 18 T cell receptor beta chains below, sequenced in a study of beta chain features in type 1 diabetes (dated by TCRdb to the late 2010s). Library prep was done by the immunoSEQ multiplex PCR assay. The entire isolated RNA was reverse transcribed using the High Capacity cDNA Reverse Transcription Kit, and thus expressed TCRB transcripts were sequenced. Drawn from immuneACCESS, this table holds only the in-frame rearrangements with V and J called that TCRdb kept. Clones are partly lost; checked studies trace under half to an unresolved V gene and leave the rest unexplained. For this sample there are about 70,000 clones; 45% to 50% appear just once. The ten largest clones add up to 0.7% of the sample. Their specific antigens are unknown. The paper's findings and limits, for the study overall: Type 1 diabetes patients showed a moderate but significant shortening of TCRB CDR3 length in all four CD4+ subsets.

Sequenced sample: central memory CD4+ T cells from blood. These receptors were taken from a man aged 25 to 40 with type 1 diabetes.

The chain has TRBV7-7 and TRBJ2-3; D may be TRBD2 (6 bases). Germline assignment: CDR1 SSHAT and CDR2 FNYEAQ (reference sequence). The CDR3 runs to 13 residues. The germline V and J ends were trimmed by 4 bases and 3 bases, with 8 bases remaining between them. The CDR3 is CASSSGGTDTQYF. As DNA, the CDR3 is TGTGCCAGCAGCTCAGGAGGGACAGATACGCAGTATTTT. Complete variable domain (other parts from reference TRBV7-7 and TRBJ2-3): GAGVSQSPRYKVTKRGQDVTLRCDPISSHATLYWYQQALGQGPEFLTYFNYEAQPDKSGLPSDRFSAERPEGSISTLTIQRTEQRDSAMYRCASSSGGTDTQYFGPGTRLTVL.

The chain uses TRBV9 and TRBJ2-5; 7 bases agree with TRBD1. Per the germline V gene, CDR1 is SGDLS and CDR2 is YYNGEE. This CDR3 spans 15 amino acids. V lost 0 bases to trimming and J lost 2 bases; unmatched junction nucleotides: 4. The CDR3 nucleotides read TGTGCCAGCAGCGTAGGGGGGACAGAGCAAGAGACCCAGTACTTC. It encodes CASSVGGTEQETQYF.

The chain links TRBV30 to TRBJ2-1; D gene unclear. Germline V gene data show CDR1 as GTSNPN and CDR2 as SVGIG (reference sequence). Between the trimmed V and J ends, which lost 3 bases and 4 bases, there was a span of 7 bases. The CDR3 contains 12 residues. The CDR3 nucleotides are TGTGCCTGGAGCCATAGATACAATGAGCAGTTCTTC. Its translation: CAWSHRYNEQFF.

J is TRBJ2-1 and V is TRBV2, with D maybe TRBD2 (6 bases). V was clipped by 5 bases and J by 6 bases, with 11 bases between them. The length of the CDR3 is 13 residues. Germline-derived CDR1 and CDR2 are SNHLY and FYNNEI. CDR3: CASSKLAFNEQFF. CDR3 nucleotides: TGTGCCAGCAGTAAGCTAGCGTTCAATGAGCAGTTCTTC.

This clone was detected only a few times. The chain has TRBV4-1 and TRBJ1-1, with D maybe TRBD1 (6 bases). Germline-derived CDR1 and CDR2 are MGHRA and YSYEKL. The CDR3 is 14 residues long. Trimming stripped 5 bases from V and 0 bases from J, with 10 bases between. CDR3: CASSYDRLNTEAFF. CDR3 nucleotides: TGCGCCAGCAGCTATGACAGGTTGAACACTGAAGCTTTCTTT.

V usage is TRBV9 and J usage is TRBJ2-2; no reliable D call. The V gene lost 1 base and the J gene lost 2 bases, with 6 bases spanning the gap. CDR3 length: 14 amino acids. Germline V gives CDR1 SGDLS, CDR2 YYNGEE. The CDR3 reads CASSVNSNTGELFF. CDR3 in DNA: TGTGCCAGCAGCGTAAACAGCAACACCGGGGAGCTGTTTTTT. Full variable domain (remainder filled in from reference TRBV9 and TRBJ2-2): DSGVTQTPKHLITATGQRVTLRCSPRSGDLSVYWYQQSLDQGLQFLIQYYNGEERAKGNILERFSAQQFPDLHSELNLSSLELGDSALYFCASSVNSNTGELFFGEGSRLTVL.

This clone was detected only a few times. The rearrangement uses TRBV6-5 and TRBJ1-3, with TRBD1 matching 7 bases. After removal of 5 bases from V and 7 bases from J, the junction contained 5 bases not matched to a gene. This CDR3 region has 13 residues. Per germline, CDR1 MNHEY and CDR2 SVGAGI. CDR3 nucleotides: TGTGCCAGCAGTACGGGGGACAGCAACACCATATATTTT. Encoded protein: CASSTGDSNTIYF.

The chain is built from TRBV7-2 and TRBJ2-5; D is possibly TRBD2 (5 bases). This CDR3 spans 15 amino acids. The V gene's germline CDR1 is SGHTA and CDR2 FQGNSA. V was shortened by 5 bases and J by 4 bases, with 17 bases between the two germline ends. For the CDR3, the DNA is TGTGCCAGCAGCCAGGACTCCCATCCCGTAGAGACCCAGTACTTC. This sequence encodes CASSQDSHPVETQYF.

This clone was counted only a few times. The V and J genes are TRBV5-5 and TRBJ2-3; TRBD2 matches 13 bases. This CDR3 region has 18 residues. J gave up 0 bases and V 3 bases, and 7 bases lay outside the gene matches. Germline V gives CDR1 SGHKS, CDR2 YYEKEE (reference sequence). The DNA of the CDR3 is TGTGCCAGCAGCTCCGGACTACTAGCGGGAGGGAGCACAGATACGCAGTATTTT. Translation: CASSSGLLAGGSTDTQYF. Drawing the rest from reference TRBV5-5 and TRBJ2-3, the complete variable domain is DAGVTQSPTHLIKTRGQQVTLRCSPISGHKSVSWYQQVLGQGPQFIFQYYEKEERGRGNFPDRFSARQFPNYSSELNVNALLLGDSALYLCASSSGLLAGGSTDTQYFGPGTRLTVL.

The chain employs TRBV6-4 and TRBJ1-2; D is possibly TRBD1 (5 bases). The CDR3 covers 13 residues. Trimming removed 3 bases at V and 4 bases at J, with 9 bases between. CDR1 is MRHNA, CDR2 SNTAGT, per germline. This chain's CDR3 is CASSETGRYGYTF. In nucleotides, the CDR3 is TGTGCCAGCAGTGAAACAGGTCGCTATGGCTACACCTTC.

The chain is built from TRBV4-1 and TRBJ1-1, with D tentatively TRBD1 (5 bases). V lost 1 base to trimming and J lost 0 bases, with 15 bases between them. The CDR3 runs 17 residues. Germline V gene sequence: CDR1 MGHRA, CDR2 YSYEKL. The CDR3 DNA follows: TGCGCCAGCAGCCAAGGGGGGGGGAACAGCCTGAACACTGAAGCTTTCTTT. The encoded protein is CASSQGGGNSLNTEAFF.

This clone was observed a handful of times. This chain joins TRBV20-1 and TRBJ1-2, with unresolved D. The germline V gene has CDR1 DFQATT and CDR2 SNEGSKA (reference sequence). Trimming stripped 3 bases from V and 0 bases from J, with 2 bases between. This CDR3 spans 11 amino acids. The CDR3 DNA reads as TGCAGTGCTAGTACTAACTATGGCTACACCTTC. Translation gives CSASTNYGYTF.

J is TRBJ2-1 and V is TRBV25-1, with TRBD1 matching over 8 bases. The CDR3 runs to 15 residues. Trimming cost V 4 bases and J 0 bases; bases outside gene matches: 2. CDR1 is MGHDK, CDR2 SYGVNS, per germline. The CDR3 spells CASSGTGSSYNEQFF. The CDR3 bases are TGTGCCAGCAGTGGGACAGGGAGCTCCTACAATGAGCAGTTCTTC.

The V call is TRBV29-1, the J call TRBJ2-7; 8 bases align to TRBD1. Unmatched junction bases numbered 8, after V lost 4 bases and J lost 6 bases. Germline values: CDR1 SQVTM, CDR2 ANQGSEA. This CDR3 has 13 amino acids. CDR3: CSVGDRWLGEQYF. The CDR3 DNA sequence: TGCAGCGTTGGGGACAGGTGGTTGGGCGAGCAGTACTTC.

This clone showed up just once. The V and J genes are TRBV2 and TRBJ1-6; 9 positions agree with TRBD1. Germline lookup yields CDR1 SNHLY and CDR2 FYNNEI. The CDR3 has 13 residues. V shed 8 bases and J 10 bases; nucleotides not matched to a gene: 6. The CDR3 loop is CASGRDRESPLHF. The CDR3 bases are TGTGCCAGCGGAAGGGACAGGGAGTCACCCCTCCACTTT.

This clone was detected only a few times. This chain links TRBV6-1 with TRBJ2-2; 11 nucleotides match TRBD1. The J segment lost 6 bases and the V segment lost 4 bases, leaving 1 base of the junction unmatched. The V gene's germline CDR1 is MNHNS and CDR2 SASEGT. The CDR3 has 14 residues. CDR3 amino acids: CASSGGQGAGELFF. Written as DNA, the CDR3 is TGTGCCAGCAGTGGGGGACAGGGGGCCGGGGAGCTGTTTTTT.

This clone was picked up many times. V usage is TRBV7-2 and J usage is TRBJ1-1; D is perhaps TRBD1 (5 bases). The V gene's germline CDR1 is SGHTA and CDR2 FQGNSA. This CDR3 comprises 15 residues. V lost 5 bases, J lost 0 bases, and 13 bases lay in between. The DNA of the CDR3 is TGTGCCAGCAGCCCCCGGCAGGGTGTGAACACTGAAGCTTTCTTT. This codes for CASSPRQGVNTEAFF. The full variable domain, in which reference TRBV7-2 and TRBJ1-1 provide the parts outside the CDR3, is GAGVSQSPSNKVTEKGKDVELRCDPISGHTALYWYRQSLGQGLEFLIYFQGNSAPDKSGLPSDRFSAERTGGSVSTLTIQRTQQEDSAVYLCASSPRQGVNTEAFFGQGTRLTVV.

The chain carries TRBV7-2 and TRBJ2-3, with 7 bases identical to TRBD2. Per germline, CDR1 SGHTA and CDR2 FQGNSA. The CDR3 has 15 residues. Unmatched junction bases numbered 7, after V lost 6 bases and J lost 1 base. This CDR3 reads CASSTGGSRTDTQYF. The CDR3 coding sequence is TGTGCCAGCAGTACCGGGGGGAGCCGCACAGATACGCAGTATTTT.